A selection of T cell receptor beta chains follows, all from one sample in a study of shared clonotypes between healthy human individuals. Method: immunoSEQ multiplex PCR; TCRdb's copy keeps in-frame clones and lacks some. The sample carries about 2.3 million clones, over 90% recorded once. What was sequenced was naive CD4+ T cells from PBMCs. These receptors came from a man between 18 and 29 years old in good health. Some clones in this sample may be carry-over from other donors' samples. The conserved cysteine and the conserved F or W are not part of the CDR3 here. The D gene is left open where the match is weak.

AISESTSGRSTDTQY | TRBV10-3 | TRBD2 | TRBJ2-3
ASSHLGGISTDTQY | TRBV5-4 | NA | TRBJ2-3
ASSPQGVGYGYT | TRBV18 | NA | TRBJ1-2
AWRADSEAF | TRBV30 | NA | TRBJ1-1
ASSYSLAAQETQY | TRBV6-5 | NA | TRBJ2-5
ASERTGQSTIY | TRBV6-1 | TRBD1 | TRBJ1-3
ASSLVRSGITEAF | TRBV5-1 | NA | TRBJ1-1
ASSLMGGSDSEQF | TRBV7-2 | TRBD2 | TRBJ2-1
ASSLRQRNEQY | TRBV28 | NA | TRBJ2-7
ASSVNPGGSGNTIY | TRBV9 | TRBD1 | TRBJ1-3
ASSPPWQETQY | TRBV5-4 | NA | TRBJ2-5
AWDDFWGGDGYT | TRBV30 | NA | TRBJ1-2
ASSGGPGTSVNNEQF | TRBV5-4 | TRBD2 | TRBJ2-1
ASSLLWGANTEAF | TRBV28 | NA | TRBJ1-1
ASRQGSYEQY | TRBV28 | TRBD1 | TRBJ2-7
ASSPASYEQY | TRBV6-6 | NA | TRBJ2-7
AWRASGSLYEQY | TRBV30 | TRBD2 | TRBJ2-7
ASSSPGITDTQY | TRBV28 | NA | TRBJ2-3
SVILGNAYEQY | TRBV29-1 | NA | TRBJ2-7
ASSYSIRYTDTQY | TRBV6-5 | NA | TRBJ2-3
ASSLVSGRESSYEQY | TRBV7-9 | NA | TRBJ2-7
ASHRAGQETQY | TRBV6-5 | NA | TRBJ2-5
ASSARGVQGTDTQY | TRBV5-4 | NA | TRBJ2-3
ASSPYQETQY | TRBV18 | NA | TRBJ2-5
ASSYWTGGFPNEQF | TRBV5-4 | TRBD1 | TRBJ2-1
ASSSGLGRADTQY | TRBV7-8 | NA | TRBJ2-3
ASSLAWGQAYEQY | TRBV7-9 | TRBD1 | TRBJ2-7
ASSLAQQNTEAF | TRBV5-6 | NA | TRBJ1-1
ASQGAYNEKLF | TRBV28 | TRBD1 | TRBJ1-4
ASSVGPQGLQETQY | TRBV9 | NA | TRBJ2-5
ASSLAPGGTQY | TRBV5-1 | TRBD1 | TRBJ2-5
ASGLPRQGSHEQY | TRBV12-5 | TRBD1 | TRBJ2-7
AISGLASSNTGELF | TRBV10-3 | TRBD2 | TRBJ2-2
ATSRERSRRNEQY | TRBV15 | NA | TRBJ2-7
ASSWLETQY | TRBV7-2 | NA | TRBJ2-5
ATKGQGRSGNQPQH | TRBV2 | TRBD1 | TRBJ1-5
ASSFPGQGLNTEAF | TRBV13 | NA | TRBJ1-1
ASSIRGAHEKLF | TRBV19 | NA | TRBJ1-4